This T cell receptor (beta chain) was identified in a study of blood T cell repertoires in COVID-19. Authors' analysis steps: Reference gene primer amplification gave nucleated cell count estimates. TCRdb's table, derived via immunoSEQ multiplex PCR, lists solely in-frame clones and lacks some. V, J and clone size reflect that table, while D and trimming were determined from the DNA. Among around 310,000 clones listed, around 91% were seen once. The specimen was peripheral blood. This receptor was identified in a woman in her sixties with acute or convalescent COVID-19.

The CDR3 sequence is CASRLAKNTEAFF. CDR3 sequence (DNA): TGTGCCAGCAGGCTGGCCAAGAACACTGAAGCTTTCTTT. V gene TRBV7-3 combines with J gene TRBJ1-1; D uncertain. Germline V gene sequence: CDR1 SGHTA, CDR2 FQGTGA. The V end lost 6 bases, the J end lost 1 base, and 9 bases lay between the germline ends. This CDR3 comprises 13 residues.